Below are 20 T cell receptor beta chains sequenced from a single sample in a study of response to subunit inactivated influenza vaccine. MiXCR was run by TCRdb on the RT-PCR reads, yielding one entry per CDR3 protein. The sample has 450,000 to 500,000 distinct CDR3 sequences, approximately 10% seen once. The sample in question was PBMCs from blood, obtained more than 35 days after vaccination. These receptors were collected from a middle-aged man who received an inactivated influenza vaccine.

J is TRBJ2-1 and V is TRBV24-1, with D unresolved. In germline, CDR1 is KGHDR, CDR2 SFDVKD. The ends were cut back, 1 base at V and 1 base at J, with 7 bases in the middle. The CDR3 sequence is 15 residues long. CDR3 nucleotides: TGTGCCACCAGTGATTTAGAACGGTCCTACAATGAGCAGTTCTTC. Its translation: CATSDLERSYNEQFF.

A word on this clonotype: The junction shows a germline mismatch at one end, possibly a read error. The chain combines TRBV20-1 with TRBJ1-5, with D unresolved. The CDR3 is 14 amino acids. Germline lookup yields CDR1 DFQATT and CDR2 SNEGSKA (reference sequence). This chain's CDR3 is CSARFRVGNQPQLF. The CDR3 DNA sequence: TGCAGTGCTAGATTCCGGGTGGGCAATCAGCCCCAGCTTTTT.

There are many counts of this clonotype. V usage is TRBV12-3 or TRBV12-4 and J usage is TRBJ2-3, with D perhaps being TRBD1 or TRBD2 (5 bases each). V was shortened by 5 bases and J by 1 base, with 10 bases between the two germline ends. The CDR3 runs to 14 residues. DNA of the CDR3: TGTGCCAGCAGTCCCCGGGACCGCACAGATACGCAGTATTTT. This encodes CASSPRDRTDTQYF.

The chain is built from TRBV27 and TRBJ2-7, with D perhaps matching TRBD1 (5 bases). Germline V lookup: CDR1 MNHEY, CDR2 SMNVEV (reference sequence). CDR3 size: 15 residues. Trimming removed 0 bases at V and 2 bases at J, with 11 bases between. CDR3 sequence: CASSLSPGNTYEQYF. CDR3 sequence (DNA): TGTGCCAGCAGTTTATCCCCAGGGAATACCTACGAGCAGTACTTC.

The chain recombines TRBV5-8 with TRBJ2-4; TRBD1 matches 7 bases. The ends lost 4 bases at V and 6 bases at J; junction bases unmatched: 10. Germline CDR1 is SGHTS and CDR2 is YDEGEE. This CDR3 is built from 15 residues. CDR3 amino acids: CASSTKPGQRNIQYF. The CDR3 nucleotides are TGTGCCAGCAGCACCAAGCCGGGACAGAGAAACATTCAGTACTTC.

This sequence joins TRBV7-2 and TRBJ1-4; D gene uncertain. This CDR3 has 13 residues. Germline V gene lookup returns CDR1 SGHTA and CDR2 FQGNSA. Trimming shortened V by 5 bases and J by 8 bases, and 12 bases separated the two germline ends. The CDR3 spells CASSPGGSEKLFF. CDR3 nucleotide sequence: TGTGCCAGCAGCCCTGGCGGTTCCGAAAAACTGTTTTTT.

A note on this clonotype: A much larger clone sits a single nucleotide away, making a read error possible. This chain links TRBV7-8 with TRBJ2-1; unclear D gene. This CDR3 is built from 13 residues. V was shortened by 8 bases and J by 6 bases, with 14 bases between the two germline ends. Germline CDR1 is SGHVS and CDR2 is FQNEAQ. CDR3 nucleotide sequence: TGTGCCAGCGGCCTGGACGGATTCAATGAGCAGTTCTTC. It encodes CASGLDGFNEQFF.

This clonotype has only a few counts. This chain uses TRBV20-1 with TRBJ2-4; D possibly corresponds to TRBD2 (7 bases). Germline CDR1 and CDR2: DFQATT and SNEGSKA (reference sequence). The V end lost 6 bases, the J end lost 1 base, and 22 bases lay between the germline ends. The CDR3 is 17 residues long. The CDR3 protein is CSARGTLREAAKNIQYF. The CDR3 DNA is TGCAGTGCAAGGGGGACTCTCCGGGAGGCGGCCAAAAACATTCAGTACTTC.

CDR3 amino acids: CASSLTGAVGYTF. In DNA, the CDR3 is TGTGCCAGCAGCTTGACAGGGGCGGTTGGCTACACCTTC. The chain joins TRBV11-2 to TRBJ1-2; 8 bases fit TRBD1. The germline V gene encodes CDR1 SGHAT and CDR2 FQNNGV. This CDR3 spans 13 amino acids. J lost 7 bases, V lost 3 bases, and 4 bases had no gene match. Variable domain in full (rest from reference TRBV11-2 and TRBJ1-2): EAGVAQSPRYKIIEKRQSVAFWCNPISGHATLYWYQQILGQGPKLLIQFQNNGVVDDSQLPKDRFSAERLKGVDSTLKIQPAKLEDSAVYLCASSLTGAVGYTFGSGTRLTVV.

This clonotype was detected a few times. The chain employs TRBV2 and TRBJ2-1, with 7 bases lining up with TRBD2. This CDR3 region has 15 residues. Germline V gives CDR1 SNHLY, CDR2 FYNNEI. V gave up 4 bases and J gave up 5 bases; unmatched junction bases: 8. The DNA for the CDR3 is TGTGCCAGCAGTGGCGCCAGCGGGGATAACAATGAGCAGTTCTTC. It specifies CASSGASGDNNEQFF.

This clonotype was seen repeatedly, ten times or more. The CDR3 DNA reads TGTGCCAGCAGCGGCCAGCACGATACGCAGTATTTT. Its protein product is CASSGQHDTQYF. The rearrangement links TRBV9 to TRBJ2-3, with D hard to call. The CDR3 consists of 12 residues. V lost 3 bases and J lost 6, with 8 bases in between. Germline values: CDR1 SGDLS, CDR2 YYNGEE.

This clonotype was seen ten or more times. The chain uses TRBV7-2 and TRBJ2-3; TRBD2 is a possible D gene (5 bases). Germline V CDR1 and CDR2: SGHTA, FQGNSA. The CDR3 extends over 13 amino acids. V was trimmed by 6 bases and J by 6 bases, leaving 13 bases between them. The CDR3 reads CASRRSGADTQYF. CDR3 nucleotide sequence: TGTGCCAGCAGACGAAGCGGAGCTGATACGCAGTATTTT.

J is TRBJ1-6 and V is TRBV15, with D unresolved. The CDR3 loop spans 18 amino acids. With 6 bases removed from V and 0 bases from J, the gap between germline ends came to 18 bases. Per the germline V gene, CDR1 is LNHNV and CDR2 is YYDKDF (reference sequence). CDR3 protein: CATRAPDYSSSYNSPLHF. CDR3 sequence (DNA): TGTGCCACCAGAGCCCCGGATTACAGCAGCTCCTATAATTCACCCCTCCACTTT. The variable domain in full, with the rest retrieved from reference TRBV15 and TRBJ1-6, is DAMVIQNPRYQVTQFGKPVTLSCSQTLNHNVMYWYQQKSSQAPKLLFHYYDKDFNNEADTPDNFQSRRPNTSFCFLDIRSPGLGDTAMYLCATRAPDYSSSYNSPLHFGNGTRLTVT.

The chain links TRBV12-3 or TRBV12-4 to TRBJ2-7; TRBD2 matches 14 bases. The CDR3 runs 15 residues. V lost 3 bases to trimming and J lost 7 bases; unmatched junction nucleotides: 5. CDR3 sequence (DNA): TGTGCCAGCAGTTTGGGGACTAGCGGGAGTAGAGAGCAGTACTTC. Residues: CASSLGTSGSREQYF.

This clonotype has at least ten counts. The J gene is TRBJ2-1, the V gene TRBV5-1; the D is unclear. CDR3 size: 13 residues. V lost 2 bases and J 2 bases, leaving 5 bases between the germline ends. CDR1 is SGHRS, CDR2 YFSETQ, per germline. The CDR3 region is CASSLVPYNEQFF. As DNA, the CDR3 is TGCGCCAGCAGCTTAGTCCCCTACAATGAGCAGTTCTTC. Together with reference TRBV5-1 and TRBJ2-1, the CDR3 gives the full variable domain: KAGVTQTPRYLIKTRGQQVTLSCSPISGHRSVSWYQQTPGQGLQFLFEYFSETQRNKGNFPGRFSGRQFSNSRSEMNVSTLELGDSALYLCASSLVPYNEQFFGPGTRLTVL.

CDR3 DNA: TGCAGTGCTATAGCGGGGGGGCCCGAGACCCAGTACTTC. It yields the protein CSAIAGGPETQYF. This sequence joins TRBV20-1 and TRBJ2-5, with TRBD2 matching over 11 bases. The CDR3 is 13 amino acids. The V segment lost 4 bases and the J segment 5 bases; nucleotides outside the gene matches: 3. Germline lookup yields CDR1 DFQATT and CDR2 SNEGSKA (reference sequence).

This clonotype was counted at least ten times. The genes are TRBV24-1 and TRBJ1-3; no clear D gene. Germline CDR1 KGHDR, CDR2 SFDVKD. With 5 bases removed from V and 0 bases from J, the gap between germline ends came to 13 bases. The CDR3 loop spans 16 amino acids. The CDR3 spells CATSGPPGPSGNTIYF. CDR3 nucleotide sequence: TGTGCCACCAGTGGACCCCCTGGCCCCTCTGGAAACACCATATATTTT.

The table lists this clonotype with a few counts. This rearrangement joins TRBV20-1 to TRBJ2-3, with 9 bases matching TRBD1. CDR3 length: 16 amino acids. Germline-derived CDR1 and CDR2 are DFQATT and SNEGSKA (reference sequence). With 1 base clipped from V and 5 bases from J, the junction kept 10 bases outside the gene matches. This CDR3 is CSARVGQGRGVDTQYF. CDR3 bases: TGCAGTGCTAGAGTCGGACAGGGGAGAGGTGTAGATACGCAGTATTTT.

There are a few counts of this clonotype. The J gene is TRBJ2-3, the V gene TRBV7-9; the D is unclear. The germline V and J ends were trimmed by 1 base and 5 bases, with 10 bases remaining between them. The germline V gene has CDR1 SEHNR and CDR2 FQNEAQ (reference sequence). The CDR3 loop spans 14 amino acids. This CDR3 is CASSLGVHVDTQYF. The CDR3 coding sequence is TGTGCCAGCAGCTTAGGCGTTCACGTAGATACGCAGTATTTT.

The chain recombines TRBV24-1 with TRBJ1-1, with D possibly TRBD1 on 5 matching bases. CDR1 and CDR2 from the germline V gene are KGHDR and SFDVKD. This CDR3 region has 14 residues. V was trimmed by 10 bases and J by 2 bases, leaving 16 bases between them. Here the CDR3 DNA reads TGTGCCACAGACCTTGGGGGATTTAACACTGAAGCTTTCTTT. Translated, it gives CATDLGGFNTEAFF.